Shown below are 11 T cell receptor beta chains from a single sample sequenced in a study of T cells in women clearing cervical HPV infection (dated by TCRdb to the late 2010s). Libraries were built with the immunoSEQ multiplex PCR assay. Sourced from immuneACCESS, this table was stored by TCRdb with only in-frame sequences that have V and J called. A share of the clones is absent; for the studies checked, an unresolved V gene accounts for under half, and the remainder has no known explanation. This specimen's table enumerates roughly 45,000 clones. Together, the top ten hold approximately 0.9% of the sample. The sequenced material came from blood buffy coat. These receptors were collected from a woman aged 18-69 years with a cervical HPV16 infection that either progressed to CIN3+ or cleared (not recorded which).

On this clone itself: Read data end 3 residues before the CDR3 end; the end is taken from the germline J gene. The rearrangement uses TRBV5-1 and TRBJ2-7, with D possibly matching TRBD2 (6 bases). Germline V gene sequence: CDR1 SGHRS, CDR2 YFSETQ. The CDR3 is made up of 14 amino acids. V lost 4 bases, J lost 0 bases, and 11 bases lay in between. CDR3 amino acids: CASSHGRGSYEQYF. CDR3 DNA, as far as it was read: TGCGCCAGCAGCCACGGGCGGGGCTCCTACGAG.

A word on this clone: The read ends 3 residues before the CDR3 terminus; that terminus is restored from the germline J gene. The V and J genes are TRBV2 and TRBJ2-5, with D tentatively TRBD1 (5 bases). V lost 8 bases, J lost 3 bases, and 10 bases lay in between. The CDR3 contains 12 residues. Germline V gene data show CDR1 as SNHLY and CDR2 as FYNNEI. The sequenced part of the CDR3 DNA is TGTGCCAGCCGCAGGGCGAAAGAGACC. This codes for CASRRAKET. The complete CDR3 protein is CASRRAKETQYF.

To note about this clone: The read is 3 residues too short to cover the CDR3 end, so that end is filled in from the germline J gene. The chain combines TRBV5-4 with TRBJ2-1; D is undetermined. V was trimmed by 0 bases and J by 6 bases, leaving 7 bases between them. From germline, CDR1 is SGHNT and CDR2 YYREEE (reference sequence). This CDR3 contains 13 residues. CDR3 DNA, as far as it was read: TGTGCCAGCAGCTTGGTTAGTGGCAATGAG. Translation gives CASSLVSGNE. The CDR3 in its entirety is CASSLVSGNEQFF.

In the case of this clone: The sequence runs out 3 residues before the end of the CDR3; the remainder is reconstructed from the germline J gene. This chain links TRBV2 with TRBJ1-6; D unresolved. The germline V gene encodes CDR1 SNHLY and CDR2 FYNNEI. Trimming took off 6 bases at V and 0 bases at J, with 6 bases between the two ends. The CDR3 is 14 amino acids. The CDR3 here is CASSRSSYNSPLHF. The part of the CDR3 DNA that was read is TGTGCCAGCAGCCGCAGCTCCTATAATTCACCC.

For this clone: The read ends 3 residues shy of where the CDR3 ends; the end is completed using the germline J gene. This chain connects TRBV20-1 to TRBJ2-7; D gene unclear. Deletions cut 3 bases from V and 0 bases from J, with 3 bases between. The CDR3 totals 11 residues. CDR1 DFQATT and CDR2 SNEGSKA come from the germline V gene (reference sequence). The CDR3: CSASLSYEQYF. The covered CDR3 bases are TGCAGTGCTAGCCTCTCCTACGAG.

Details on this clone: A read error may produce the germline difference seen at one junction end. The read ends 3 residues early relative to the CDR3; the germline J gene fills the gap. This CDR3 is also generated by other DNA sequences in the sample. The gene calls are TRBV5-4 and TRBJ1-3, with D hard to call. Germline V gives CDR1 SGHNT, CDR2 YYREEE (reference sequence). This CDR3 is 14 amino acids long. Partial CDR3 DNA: TGTGCCAGCAGCTTAGGAACAGCCGGAAACACA. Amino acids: CASSLGTAGNT. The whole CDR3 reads CASSLGTAGNTIYF.

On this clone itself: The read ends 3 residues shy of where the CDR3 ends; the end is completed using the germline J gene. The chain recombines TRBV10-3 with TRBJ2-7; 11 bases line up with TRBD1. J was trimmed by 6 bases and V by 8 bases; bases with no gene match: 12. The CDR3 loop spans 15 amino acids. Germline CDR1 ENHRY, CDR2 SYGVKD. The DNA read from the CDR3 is TGTGCCATCCCCCCCGCCGGGACAGGGGGTTTCGAG. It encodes CAIPPAGTGGFE. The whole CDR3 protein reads CAIPPAGTGGFEQYF.

The CDR3 is CASSDTPGEVTQYF. Partial CDR3 DNA: TGCGCCAGCAGTGACACCCCAGGGGAAGTGACC. V usage is TRBV10-1 and J usage is TRBJ2-5; D might be TRBD1 (6 bases). The read stops 3 residues short of the end of the CDR3; the missing end is completed from the germline J gene. This CDR3 has 14 amino acids. CDR1 and CDR2 from the germline V gene are WNHNN and SYGVQD (reference sequence). V shed 3 bases and J shed 7 bases, with 15 bases lying between them.

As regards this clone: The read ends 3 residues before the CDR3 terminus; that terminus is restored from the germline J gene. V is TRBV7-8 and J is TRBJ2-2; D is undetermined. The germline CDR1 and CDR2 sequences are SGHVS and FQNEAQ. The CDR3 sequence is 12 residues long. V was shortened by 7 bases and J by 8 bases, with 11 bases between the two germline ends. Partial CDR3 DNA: TGTGCCAGCACCCCCTCGTCGGGGGAG. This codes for CASTPSSGE. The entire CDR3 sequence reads CASTPSSGELFF. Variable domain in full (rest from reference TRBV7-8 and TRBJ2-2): GAGVSQSPRYKVAKRGQDVALRCDPISGHVSLFWYQQALGQGPEFLTYFQNEAQLDKSGLPSDRFFAERPEGSVSTLKIQRTQQEDSAVYLCASTPSSGELFFGEGSRLTVL.

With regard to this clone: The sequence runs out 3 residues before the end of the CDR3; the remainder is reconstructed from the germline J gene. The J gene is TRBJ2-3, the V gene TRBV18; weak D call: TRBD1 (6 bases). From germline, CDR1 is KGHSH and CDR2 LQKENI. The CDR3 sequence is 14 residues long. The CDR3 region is CASTKTGQQETQYF. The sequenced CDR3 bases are TGTGCCAGCACGAAAACCGGACAGCAAGAGACG.

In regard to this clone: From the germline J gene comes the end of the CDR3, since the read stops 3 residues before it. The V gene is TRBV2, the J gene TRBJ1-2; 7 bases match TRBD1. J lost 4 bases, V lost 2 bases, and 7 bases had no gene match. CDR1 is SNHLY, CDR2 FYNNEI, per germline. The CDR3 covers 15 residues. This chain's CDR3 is CASSERGQGGYGYTF. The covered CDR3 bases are TGTGCCAGCAGTGAAAGGGGGCAGGGGGGCTATGGC.